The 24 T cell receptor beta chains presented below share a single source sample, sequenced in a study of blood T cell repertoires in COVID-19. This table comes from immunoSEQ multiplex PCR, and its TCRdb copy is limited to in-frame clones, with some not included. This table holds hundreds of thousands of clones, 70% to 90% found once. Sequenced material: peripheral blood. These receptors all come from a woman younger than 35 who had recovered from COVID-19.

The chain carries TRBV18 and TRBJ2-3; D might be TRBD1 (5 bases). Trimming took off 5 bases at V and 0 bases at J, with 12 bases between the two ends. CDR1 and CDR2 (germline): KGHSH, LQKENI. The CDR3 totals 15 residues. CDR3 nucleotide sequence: TGTGCCAGCTCATCTATGGACATAAGCACAGATACGCAGTATTTT. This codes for CASSSMDISTDTQYF.

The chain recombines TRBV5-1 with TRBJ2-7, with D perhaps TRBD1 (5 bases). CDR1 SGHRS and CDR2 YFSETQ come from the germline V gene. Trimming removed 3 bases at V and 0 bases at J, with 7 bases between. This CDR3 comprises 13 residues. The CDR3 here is CASSSTDSYEQYF. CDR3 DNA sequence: TGCGCCAGCAGCTCGACAGACTCCTACGAGCAGTACTTC.

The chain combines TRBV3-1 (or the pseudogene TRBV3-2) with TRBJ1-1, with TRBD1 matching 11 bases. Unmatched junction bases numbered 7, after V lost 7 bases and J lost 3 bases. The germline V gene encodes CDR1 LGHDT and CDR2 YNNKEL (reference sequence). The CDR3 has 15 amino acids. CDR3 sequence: CASTKGTGGYTEAFF. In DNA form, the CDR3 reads TGTGCCAGCACCAAAGGGACAGGGGGGTACACTGAAGCTTTCTTT.

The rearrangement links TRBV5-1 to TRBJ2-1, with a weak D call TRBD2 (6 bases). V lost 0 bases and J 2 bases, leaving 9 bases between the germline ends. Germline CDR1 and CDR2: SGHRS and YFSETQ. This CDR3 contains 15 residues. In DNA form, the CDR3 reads TGCGCCAGCAGCTTGGAGTTAGCGGCCTACAATGAGCAGTTCTTC. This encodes CASSLELAAYNEQFF.

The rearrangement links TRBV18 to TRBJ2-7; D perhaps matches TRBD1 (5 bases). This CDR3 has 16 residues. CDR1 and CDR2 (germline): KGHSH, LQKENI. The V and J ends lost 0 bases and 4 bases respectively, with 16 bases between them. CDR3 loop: CASSPPNYPNRYEQYF. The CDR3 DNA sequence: TGTGCCAGCTCACCACCGAATTACCCCAACAGGTACGAGCAGTACTTC. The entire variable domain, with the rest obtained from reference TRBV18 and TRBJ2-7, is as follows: NAGVMQNPRHLVRRRGQEARLRCSPMKGHSHVYWYRQLPEEGLKFMVYLQKENIIDESGMPKERFSAEFPKEGPSILRIQQVVRGDSAAYFCASSPPNYPNRYEQYFGPGTRLTVT.

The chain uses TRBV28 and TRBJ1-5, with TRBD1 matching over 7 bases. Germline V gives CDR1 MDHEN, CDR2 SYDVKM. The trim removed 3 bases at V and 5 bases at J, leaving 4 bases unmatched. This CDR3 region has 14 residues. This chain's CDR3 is CASSFDRAHQPQHF. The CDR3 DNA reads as TGTGCCAGCAGTTTTGACAGGGCCCATCAGCCCCAGCATTTT.

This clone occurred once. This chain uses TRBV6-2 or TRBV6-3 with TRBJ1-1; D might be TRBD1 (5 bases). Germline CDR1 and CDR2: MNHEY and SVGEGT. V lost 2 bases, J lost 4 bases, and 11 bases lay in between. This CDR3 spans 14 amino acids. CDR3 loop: CASSYGGGITEAFF. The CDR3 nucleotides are TGTGCCAGCAGTTACGGGGGGGGGATCACTGAAGCTTTCTTT.

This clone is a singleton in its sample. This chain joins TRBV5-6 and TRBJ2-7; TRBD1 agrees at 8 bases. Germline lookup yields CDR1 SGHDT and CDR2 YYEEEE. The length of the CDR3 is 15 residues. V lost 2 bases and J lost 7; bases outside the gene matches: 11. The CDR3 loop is CASSFGQGLEGEQYF. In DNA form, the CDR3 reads TGTGCCAGCAGCTTTGGACAGGGCCTAGAGGGGGAGCAGTACTTC. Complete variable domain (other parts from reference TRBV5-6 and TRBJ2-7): DAGVTQSPTHLIKTRGQQVTLRCSPKSGHDTVSWYQQALGQGPQFIFQYYEEEERQRGNFPDRFSGHQFPNYSSELNVNALLLGDSALYLCASSFGQGLEGEQYFGPGTRLTVT.

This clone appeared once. This CDR3 is CASSIYGQDGWGYTF. In DNA, the CDR3 is TGTGCCAGCAGCATATACGGACAGGATGGTTGGGGCTACACCTTC. The chain combines TRBV5-6 with TRBJ1-2; 7 nucleotides align to TRBD1. Germline assignment: CDR1 SGHDT and CDR2 YYEEEE. V shed 4 bases, J shed 8 bases, and the junction held 14 bases outside the gene matches. This CDR3 has 15 amino acids.

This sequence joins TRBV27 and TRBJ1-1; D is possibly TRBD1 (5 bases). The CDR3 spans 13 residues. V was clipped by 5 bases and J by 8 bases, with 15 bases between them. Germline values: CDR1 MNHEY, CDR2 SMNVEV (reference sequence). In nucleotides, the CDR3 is TGTGCCAGCAGTAACCCCGCCCAGGGAGAAGCTTTCTTT. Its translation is CASSNPAQGEAFF.

As DNA, the CDR3 is TGTGCCACCAGCGGGGGGGCAGGCCCATCCTACAATGAGCAGTTCTTC. Translated: CATSGGAGPSYNEQFF. The V and J genes are TRBV15 and TRBJ2-1, with D perhaps matching TRBD2 (7 bases). Trimming pared 5 bases from V and 1 base from J, leaving 15 bases between. Germline CDR1 reads LNHNV; CDR2 reads YYDKDF (reference sequence). The CDR3 runs 16 residues.

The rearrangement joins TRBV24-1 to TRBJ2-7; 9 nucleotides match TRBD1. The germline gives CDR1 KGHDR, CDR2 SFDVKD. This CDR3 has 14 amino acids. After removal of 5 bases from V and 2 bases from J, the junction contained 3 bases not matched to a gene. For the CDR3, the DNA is TGTGCCACCAGTGGGGGGACAGGGACCTACGAGCAGTACTTC. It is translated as CATSGGTGTYEQYF.

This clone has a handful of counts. The CDR3 DNA reads TGTGCCAGCTCACGACTGGAGGGCACTGAAGCTTTCTTT. It specifies CASSRLEGTEAFF. The V and J genes are TRBV18 and TRBJ1-1; unclear D gene. Per the germline V gene, CDR1 is KGHSH and CDR2 is LQKENI. The V gene lost 4 bases and the J gene lost 4 bases, with 10 bases spanning the gap. The CDR3 has 13 amino acids.

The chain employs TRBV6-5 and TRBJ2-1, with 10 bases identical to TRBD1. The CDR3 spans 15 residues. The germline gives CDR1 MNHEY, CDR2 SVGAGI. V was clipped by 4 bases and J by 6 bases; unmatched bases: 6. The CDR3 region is CASSWGQGTSNEQFF. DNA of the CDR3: TGTGCCAGCAGTTGGGGACAGGGGACTAGCAATGAGCAGTTCTTC.

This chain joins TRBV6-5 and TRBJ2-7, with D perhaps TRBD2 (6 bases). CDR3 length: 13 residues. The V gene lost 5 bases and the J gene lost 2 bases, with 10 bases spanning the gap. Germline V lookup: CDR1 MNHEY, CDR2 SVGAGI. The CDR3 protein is CASSPWGAYEQYF. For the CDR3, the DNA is TGTGCCAGCAGTCCCTGGGGGGCCTACGAGCAGTACTTC.

The CDR3 nucleotides are TGTGCCAGCGGTCAACAGGGATCGGTAGATACGCAGTATTTT. Residues: CASGQQGSVDTQYF. This sequence joins TRBV7-2 and TRBJ2-3, with D tentatively TRBD1 (6 bases). V was clipped by 8 bases and J by 5 bases, with 17 bases between them. This CDR3 region has 14 residues. Germline V gives CDR1 SGHTA, CDR2 FQGNSA.

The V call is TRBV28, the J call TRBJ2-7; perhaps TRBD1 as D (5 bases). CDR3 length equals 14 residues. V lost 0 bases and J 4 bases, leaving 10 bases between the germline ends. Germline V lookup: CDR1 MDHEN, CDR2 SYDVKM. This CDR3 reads CASSLWAGSYEQYF. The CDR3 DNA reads TGTGCCAGCAGTTTATGGGCAGGGTCGTACGAGCAGTACTTC.

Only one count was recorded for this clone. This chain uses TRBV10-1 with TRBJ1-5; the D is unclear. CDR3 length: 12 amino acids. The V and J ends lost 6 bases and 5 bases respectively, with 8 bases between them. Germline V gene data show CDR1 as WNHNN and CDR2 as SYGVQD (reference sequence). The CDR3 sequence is CASRNHYQPQHF. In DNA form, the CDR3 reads TGCGCCAGCAGGAACCACTATCAGCCCCAGCATTTT.

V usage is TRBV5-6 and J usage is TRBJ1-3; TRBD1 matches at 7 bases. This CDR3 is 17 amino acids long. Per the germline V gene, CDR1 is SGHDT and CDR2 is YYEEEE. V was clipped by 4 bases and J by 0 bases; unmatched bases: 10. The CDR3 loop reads CASSGAVDRASGNTIYF. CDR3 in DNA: TGTGCCAGCAGCGGCGCGGTAGACAGGGCCTCTGGAAACACCATATATTTT.

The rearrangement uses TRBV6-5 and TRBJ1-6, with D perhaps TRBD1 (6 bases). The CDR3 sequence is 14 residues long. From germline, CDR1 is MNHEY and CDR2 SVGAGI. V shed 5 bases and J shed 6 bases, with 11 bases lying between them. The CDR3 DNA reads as TGTGCCAGCAGTCGGGGACACTCTAATTCACCCCTCCACTTT. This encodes CASSRGHSNSPLHF.

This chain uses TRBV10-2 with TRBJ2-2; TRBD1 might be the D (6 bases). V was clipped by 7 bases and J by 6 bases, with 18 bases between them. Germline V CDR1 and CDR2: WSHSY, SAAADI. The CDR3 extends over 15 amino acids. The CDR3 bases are TGCGCCAGCATTGAAGGATGGGGGCGGGCCGGGGAGCTGTTTTTT. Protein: CASIEGWGRAGELFF.

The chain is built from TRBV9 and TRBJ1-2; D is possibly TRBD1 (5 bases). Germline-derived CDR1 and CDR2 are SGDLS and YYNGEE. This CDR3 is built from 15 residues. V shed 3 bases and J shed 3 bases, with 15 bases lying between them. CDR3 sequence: CASSDIGREDYGYTF. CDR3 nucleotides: TGTGCCAGCAGCGATATTGGCAGGGAGGACTATGGCTACACCTTC.

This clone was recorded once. Here the CDR3 DNA reads TGTGCCAGCAGCCCTGTAGCGGGAGGGCCGAAGGACAAAAACATTCAGTACTTC. Translation gives CASSPVAGGPKDKNIQYF. This chain connects TRBV7-3 to TRBJ2-4; TRBD2 aligns across 11 bases. Germline-derived CDR1 and CDR2 are SGHTA and FQGTGA. The ends lost 5 bases at V and 3 bases at J; junction bases unmatched: 12. This CDR3 contains 18 residues.

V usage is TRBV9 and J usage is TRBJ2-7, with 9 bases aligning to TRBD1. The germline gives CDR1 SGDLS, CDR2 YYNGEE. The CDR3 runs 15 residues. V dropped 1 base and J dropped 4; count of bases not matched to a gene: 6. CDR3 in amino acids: CASSVSPGQGYEQYF. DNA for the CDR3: TGTGCCAGCAGCGTATCTCCGGGACAGGGATACGAGCAGTACTTC. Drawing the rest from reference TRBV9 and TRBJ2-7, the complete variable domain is DSGVTQTPKHLITATGQRVTLRCSPRSGDLSVYWYQQSLDQGLQFLIQYYNGEERAKGNILERFSAQQFPDLHSELNLSSLELGDSALYFCASSVSPGQGYEQYFGPGTRLTVT.